Listed below are T cell receptor beta chains from one sample, sequenced in a study of control samples from healthy donors and cancer patients. The assay was immunoSEQ multiplex PCR, and TCRdb's table has in-frame clones only and misses some. The sample comprises just over 150,000 clones, roughly 90% of which are singletons, and 12% rests with the top ten. Material for sequencing was blood. The origin of the receptors is a man in his thirties or forties in good health. The CDR3 runs from the conserved cysteine through the conserved F or W. The D gene is left open where the match is weak. Size is omitted from some rows. Given values are once, few, many or a class for expanded clones.

j_call	d_call	v_call	clone_size	cdr3_aa	cdr3_nt
TRBJ2-5	-	TRBV2	few	CASSDQRLYQETQYF	TGTGCCAGCAGTGATCAACGGTTGTACCAAGAGACCCAGTACTTC
TRBJ1-5	-	TRBV18	-	CASSPEGLPQPQHF	TGTGCCAGCTCACCGGAGGGTCTACCTCAGCCCCAGCATTTT
TRBJ2-1	-	TRBV5-1	-	CASSSAQGPANEQFF	TGCGCCAGCAGCTCCGCCCAAGGCCCCGCCAATGAGCAGTTCTTC
TRBJ1-1	TRBD1	TRBV6-5	-	CASTTAQGATEAFF	TGTGCCAGCACCACAGCTCAGGGGGCTACTGAAGCTTTCTTT
TRBJ1-3	-	TRBV7-9	-	CASSPFENLGPSGNTIYF	TGTGCCAGCAGCCCCTTCGAAAACCTCGGACCCTCTGGAAACACCATATATTTT
TRBJ2-1	-	TRBV11-1	-	CASSPNTAGYNEQFF	TGTGCCAGCAGCCCTAACACCGCCGGCTACAATGAGCAGTTCTTC
TRBJ2-3	TRBD1	TRBV6-5	-	CASSYFGTASTDTQYF	TGTGCCAGCAGTTACTTCGGGACAGCTAGCACAGATACGCAGTATTTT
TRBJ1-1	-	TRBV16	-	CASSIVKMTEAFF	TGTGCCAGCAGCATTGTCAAGATGACTGAAGCTTTCTTT
TRBJ1-4	TRBD1	TRBV5-1	-	CASSGGQVNEKLFF	TGCGCCAGCAGCGGCGGACAGGTGAATGAAAAACTGTTTTTT
TRBJ2-1	TRBD2	TRBV5-1	-	CASSLVAGGLDEQFF	TGCGCCAGCAGCTTGGTCGCGGGGGGGCTGGATGAGCAGTTCTTC
TRBJ1-1	-	TRBV5-1	-	CASAEGMNTEAFF	TGCGCCAGCGCCGAGGGAATGAACACTGAAGCTTTCTTT
TRBJ1-4	-	TRBV6-1	-	CASSERRGSNEKLFF	TGTGCCAGCAGTGAACGACGGGGGTCTAATGAAAAACTGTTTTTT
TRBJ2-3	TRBD1	TRBV7-9	-	CASSSGQGAGADTQYF	TGTGCCAGCAGCTCCGGACAGGGGGCAGGAGCAGATACGCAGTATTTT
TRBJ1-2	-	TRBV11-2	-	CASSPQTNYGYTF	TGTGCCAGCAGCCCACAGACTAACTATGGCTACACCTTC
TRBJ1-2	-	TRBV5-1	once	CASSLRQGYDTF	TGCGCCAGCAGCTTGCGGCAAGGGTACGACACCTTC
TRBJ2-7	-	TRBV7-2	-	CASSFDLSGAYEQYF	TGTGCCAGCAGCTTCGATCTCTCGGGCGCCTACGAGCAGTACTTC
TRBJ1-1	-	TRBV7-3	-	CASSLAGMNTEAFF	TGTGCCAGCAGCTTAGCGGGTATGAACACTGAAGCTTTCTTT
TRBJ2-7	TRBD1	TRBV29-1	-	CSASQGESYEQYF	TGCAGCGCCTCACAGGGGGAATCCTACGAGCAGTACTTC
TRBJ1-5	-	TRBV27	-	CAILSTGGNQPQHF	TGTGCCATCCTTTCGACGGGGGGAAATCAGCCCCAGCATTTT
TRBJ1-6	TRBD1	TRBV28	-	CASSFWGQEHSPLHF	TGTGCCAGCAGTTTCTGGGGACAGGAGCATTCACCCCTCCACTTT
TRBJ2-2	TRBD2	TRBV19	-	CASLKRGTHTGELFF	TGTGCCAGTTTGAAGCGGGGAACCCACACCGGGGAGCTGTTTTTT
TRBJ2-5	TRBD1	TRBV27	-	CASSVQGSRETQYF	TGTGCCAGCAGTGTACAGGGGAGTAGAGAGACCCAGTACTTC
TRBJ1-3	-	TRBV3-1/TRBV3-2	-	CASSQQGSGNTIYF	TGTGCCAGCAGCCAACAGGGCTCTGGAAACACCATATATTTT
TRBJ2-1	-	TRBV12-3/TRBV12-4	-	CASSLELEQFF	TGTGCCAGCAGTTTAGAACTCGAGCAGTTCTTC
TRBJ2-1	-	TRBV28	-	CASRWDSLGYNEQFF	TGTGCCAGCAGGTGGGACTCCCTCGGCTACAATGAGCAGTTCTTC
TRBJ1-2	-	TRBV3-1/TRBV3-2	few	CASSRGPYGYTF	TGTGCCAGCAGCCGTGGACCTTATGGCTACACCTTC
TRBJ1-5	TRBD1	TRBV27	-	CATRGTGNQPQHF	TGTGCCACCCGAGGGACAGGTAATCAGCCCCAGCATTTT
TRBJ2-1	TRBD1	TRBV5-1	-	CASTLGTGYNEQFF	TGCGCCAGCACCCTGGGGACAGGCTACAATGAGCAGTTCTTC
TRBJ2-1	TRBD2	TRBV10-3	-	CAIRGLAANEQFF	TGTGCCATCAGGGGTCTAGCGGCGAATGAGCAGTTCTTC
TRBJ2-7	-	TRBV11-2	-	CASSARPYEQYF	TGTGCCAGCAGCGCCCGGCCGTACGAGCAGTACTTC
TRBJ2-6	-	TRBV19	-	CASSFRLSSGANVLTF	TGTGCCAGTAGTTTCCGTCTTTCCTCTGGGGCCAACGTCCTGACTTTC
TRBJ2-1	-	TRBV20-1	-	CSAAAEQFF	TGCAGTGCCGCGGCTGAGCAGTTCTTC
TRBJ2-6	-	TRBV2	-	CASKGGNSAGANVLTF	TGTGCCAGCAAGGGGGGGAATTCGGCTGGGGCCAACGTCCTGACTTTC
TRBJ2-3	TRBD2	TRBV5-4	once	CASSQWTSLPPKRDTQYF	TGTGCCAGCAGCCAATGGACTAGCCTACCTCCTAAGAGAGATACGCAGTATTTT
TRBJ1-1	-	TRBV18	-	CASSPLVRAEAFF	TGTGCCAGCTCACCTTTGGTTAGGGCTGAAGCTTTCTTT
TRBJ2-1	TRBD2	TRBV11-3	-	CASSLRGDYNEQFF	TGTGCCAGCAGCCTACGGGGGGACTACAATGAGCAGTTCTTC
TRBJ2-2	-	TRBV2	-	CASSLRRSSTGELFF	TGTGCCAGCTCACTACGGCGGAGTTCCACCGGGGAGCTGTTTTTT
TRBJ2-2	TRBD1	TRBV7-3	-	CASSFGQGRTGELFF	TGTGCCAGCAGCTTTGGACAGGGACGCACCGGGGAGCTGTTTTTT
TRBJ1-5	-	TRBV23-1	-	CASSHPRERNQPQHF	TGCGCCAGCAGTCATCCCAGGGAGCGCAATCAGCCCCAGCATTTT
TRBJ1-5	-	TRBV19	-	CASSNSNQPQHF	TGTGCCAGCTCCAATAGCAATCAGCCCCAGCATTTT
TRBJ2-2	-	TRBV6-2/TRBV6-3	-	CASSWTGELFF	TGTGCCAGCAGTTGGACCGGGGAGCTGTTTTTT
TRBJ2-7	-	TRBV11-2	-	CASSFDTGSYEQYF	TGTGCCAGCAGCTTCGATACGGGCTCCTACGAGCAGTACTTC
TRBJ2-5	TRBD2	TRBV9	once	CASSAGLERTNQGVRKETQYF	TGTGCCAGCAGCGCGGGACTAGAAAGGACAAACCAAGGGGTACGGAAGGAGACCCAGTACTTC
TRBJ1-6	-	TRBV10-3	-	CAISHRSDDSPLHF	TGTGCCATCAGCCACCGATCAGACGATTCACCCCTCCACTTT
TRBJ1-1	TRBD1	TRBV9	once	CASSPRDRDDTEAFF	TGTGCCAGCAGCCCCCGGGACAGGGACGACACTGAAGCTTTCTTT
TRBJ2-3	-	TRBV12-3/TRBV12-4	-	CASSRYTDTQYF	TGTGCCAGCAGCCGGTACACAGATACGCAGTATTTT
TRBJ2-1	TRBD2	TRBV19	-	CASSVFSGSEQFF	TGTGCCAGTTCGGTATTTAGCGGGAGTGAGCAGTTCTTC
TRBJ2-3	-	TRBV7-8	once	CASSLVGTSASTDTQYF	TGTGCCAGCAGCTTAGTTGGGACATCAGCTAGCACAGATACGCAGTATTTT
TRBJ1-6	TRBD1	TRBV6-5	-	CASSFRGTGAVTLHF	TGTGCCAGCAGTTTTCGGGGGACAGGGGCGGTAACCCTCCACTTT
TRBJ1-6	-	TRBV11-2	-	CASRTLPGINSPLHF	TGTGCCAGCAGAACTCTCCCAGGAATAAATTCACCCCTCCACTTT
TRBJ1-2	TRBD1	TRBV11-1	-	CASSLGNRGSYTF	TGTGCCAGCAGCTTAGGGAACAGGGGAAGCTACACCTTC
TRBJ2-6	-	TRBV25-1	once	CASSEGGRSGANVLTF	TGTGCCAGCAGTGAAGGAGGTCGGTCTGGGGCCAACGTCCTGACTTTC
TRBJ1-1	TRBD1	TRBV9	-	CASSGGTGTGIGDTEAFF	TGTGCCAGCAGCGGGGGTACCGGGACAGGGATAGGGGACACTGAAGCTTTCTTT
TRBJ2-7	-	TRBV7-9	-	CASSSFGGLMDEQYF	TGTGCCAGCAGCTCTTTTGGGGGTTTGATGGACGAGCAGTACTTC
TRBJ1-5	TRBD1	TRBV19	-	CASRDRGMNQPQHF	TGTGCCAGTAGGGACAGGGGAATGAATCAGCCCCAGCATTTT
TRBJ2-3	-	TRBV7-9	-	CASSFGGGRGTQYF	TGTGCCAGCAGCTTTGGAGGGGGGCGAGGTACGCAGTATTTT
TRBJ2-1	TRBD1	TRBV19	-	CASSMGQGPYNEQFF	TGTGCCAGTAGTATGGGACAGGGGCCCTACAATGAGCAGTTCTTC
TRBJ2-7	TRBD1	TRBV6-5	-	CASRTGSSYEQYF	TGTGCCAGCAGGACAGGGAGCTCCTACGAGCAGTACTTC
TRBJ1-3	-	TRBV6-5	-	CASRSRFSGNTIYF	TGTGCCAGCAGGTCACGGTTCTCTGGAAACACCATATATTTT